This T cell receptor beta chain was profiled in a study of cytomegalovirus exposure and HLA in healthy donors. Primers: 60 Vbeta forward and 13 Jbeta reverse. Sequencing used immunoSEQ multiplex PCR; TCRdb keeps in-frame clones, though not all of them. The table lists roughly 71,000 clones, around 70% of them singletons. Missing from this donor's record is the CMV serostatus. Between the trimmed V and J ends, which lost 5 bases and 8 bases, there was a span of 6 bases. Germline V gene sequence: CDR1 MDHEN, CDR2 SYDVKM. The CDR3 sequence is 11 residues long. Comments on this clone: The antigen remains undetermined.

Overall study findings and caveats: Among the CMV-associated chains, a few were confirmed in vitro as specific for CMV antigens. Sequencing likely generated an artifact that appeared as a cluster of highly shared sequence variants.

The sample was PBMCs. The TCR originated in a human donor in good health. The rearrangement links TRBV28 to TRBJ1-4; D call uncertain. The chain's CDR3 is CASSRGEKLFF. CDR3 nucleotides: TGTGCCAGCAGTAGAGGGGAAAAACTGTTTTTT.